Shown below are 18 T cell receptor beta chains from a single sample sequenced in a study of blood T cell repertoires in COVID-19. Assay: immunoSEQ multiplex PCR; the TCRdb copy retains only in-frame clones and omits some. Among tens of thousands of clones, roughly 90% were seen once, and the ten largest hold approximately 1.3%. Input material: peripheral blood. The receptors were sampled from a woman older than 75 with acute or convalescent COVID-19.

The rearrangement links TRBV19 to TRBJ2-3; 10 bases are a match to TRBD2. The CDR3 covers 15 residues. Germline V gene lookup returns CDR1 LNHDA and CDR2 SQIVND (reference sequence). Germline trimming cut 5 bases from V and 0 bases from J; bases unmatched to any gene: 2. The DNA of the CDR3 is TGTGCCAGTAGTTTGACTAGCGGGAGCACAGATACGCAGTATTTT. Amino acids: CASSLTSGSTDTQYF.

The rearrangement joins TRBV24-1 to TRBJ2-7, with D tentatively TRBD2 (5 bases). The V end was cut by 3 bases, the J end by 3 bases, with 14 bases between. Germline V gene lookup returns CDR1 KGHDR and CDR2 SFDVKD. The CDR3 contains 15 residues. This CDR3 reads CATSDQDSLLYEQYF. In DNA, the CDR3 is TGTGCCACCAGTGATCAGGACTCGCTACTCTACGAGCAGTACTTC.

Here the CDR3 reads CSVVEGAENNEQFF. In nucleotides, the CDR3 is TGCAGCGTCGTAGAAGGGGCGGAGAACAATGAGCAGTTCTTC. The V and J genes are TRBV29-1 and TRBJ2-1, with D perhaps TRBD1 (5 bases). From germline, CDR1 is SQVTM and CDR2 ANQGSEA. The CDR3 has 14 residues. The V end was cut by 6 bases, the J end by 5 bases, with 17 bases between.

This clone was seen a few times. The V gene is TRBV18, the J gene TRBJ1-4; 8 bases fit TRBD1. There are 18 residues in the CDR3. Germline V gene sequence: CDR1 KGHSH, CDR2 LQKENI. V trimming: 1 base; J trimming: 0 bases; junction bases outside the gene matches: 7. This CDR3 reads CASSPRRQGAATNEKLFF. CDR3 sequence (DNA): TGTGCCAGCTCACCACGGCGGCAGGGGGCTGCAACTAATGAAAAACTGTTTTTT.

V gene TRBV6-5 combines with J gene TRBJ2-7; 7 bases are a match to TRBD2. V dropped 4 bases and J dropped 12; count of bases not matched to a gene: 12. CDR3 length equals 13 residues. From germline, CDR1 is MNHEY and CDR2 SVGAGI. CDR3 sequence: CASSSLGGGLSYF. CDR3 in DNA: TGTGCCAGCAGTTCCCTTGGCGGGGGTCTATCGTACTTC.

CDR3 nucleotides: TGCGCCAGCAGCATTCAACAGGGGGCGCTTAATTCACCCCTCCACTTT. This sequence encodes CASSIQQGALNSPLHF. The chain recombines TRBV5-1 with TRBJ1-6; 9 bases match TRBD1. The CDR3 runs to 16 residues. The germline gives CDR1 SGHRS, CDR2 YFSETQ. V lost 4 bases and J lost 6; bases outside the gene matches: 8.

V is TRBV3-1 (or the pseudogene TRBV3-2) and J is TRBJ2-3; 8 bases match TRBD2. There are 16 residues in the CDR3. The germline CDR1 and CDR2 sequences are LGHDT and YNNKEL (reference sequence). V lost 4 bases, J lost 0 bases, and 6 bases stayed unmatched. CDR3 sequence reads: CASSPIAGTSTDTQYF. CDR3 DNA: TGTGCCAGCAGCCCTATAGCGGGGACCAGCACAGATACGCAGTATTTT.

This chain joins TRBV7-3 and TRBJ1-2, with D tentatively TRBD1 (6 bases). V lost 5 bases and J lost 8, with 21 bases in between. The CDR3 sequence is 15 residues long. CDR1 is SGHTA and CDR2 is FQGTGA in the germline V gene. Here the CDR3 reads CASSPGTPILGGYTF. The CDR3 nucleotides read TGTGCCAGCAGCCCCGGGACACCTATCCTGGGAGGCTACACCTTC. Looking up the rest from reference TRBV7-3 and TRBJ1-2 gives the full variable domain: GAGVSQTPSNKVTEKGKYVELRCDPISGHTALYWYRQSLGQGPEFLIYFQGTGAADDSGLPNDRFFAVRPEGSVSTLKIQRTERGDSAVYLCASSPGTPILGGYTFGSGTRLTVV.

This chain links TRBV5-1 with TRBJ1-1; possibly TRBD1 for D (5 bases). Looked up from germline, CDR1 is SGHRS and CDR2 is YFSETQ. V dropped 5 bases and J dropped 5 bases, with 13 bases sitting between them. The CDR3 consists of 13 residues. The CDR3 spells CASRFQGGTEAFF. CDR3 coding DNA: TGCGCCAGCAGATTCCAGGGAGGGACTGAAGCTTTCTTT. The full variable domain, its missing parts supplied by reference TRBV5-1 and TRBJ1-1, is KAGVTQTPRYLIKTRGQQVTLSCSPISGHRSVSWYQQTPGQGLQFLFEYFSETQRNKGNFPGRFSGRQFSNSRSEMNVSTLELGDSALYLCASRFQGGTEAFFGQGTRLTVV.

This sequence joins TRBV6-2 or TRBV6-3 and TRBJ1-2; D is possibly TRBD1 (6 bases). Trimming took 6 bases from V and 4 from J, leaving 15 bases between them. The CDR3 extends over 14 amino acids. Germline CDR1 MNHEY, CDR2 SVGEGT. CDR3 in DNA: TGTGCCAGCAGGCCTACAGGGTTGGCCTATGGCTACACCTTC. It specifies CASRPTGLAYGYTF.

This chain connects TRBV18 to TRBJ2-2; D might be TRBD1 (6 bases). Trimming removed 3 bases from V and 0 bases from J, with 11 bases in between. The CDR3 loop spans 16 amino acids. CDR1 is KGHSH and CDR2 is LQKENI in the germline V gene. DNA of the CDR3: TGTGCCAGCTCACCCGACAGGTCGCCGAACACCGGGGAGCTGTTTTTT. Translation: CASSPDRSPNTGELFF.

The V and J genes are TRBV5-1 and TRBJ2-2, with 7 bases fitting TRBD1. J was trimmed by 6 bases and V by 0 bases; bases with no gene match: 5. Germline CDR1 and CDR2: SGHRS and YFSETQ. CDR3 length equals 15 residues. Here the CDR3 reads CASSLVTGSAGELFF. The CDR3 DNA reads as TGCGCCAGCAGCTTGGTGACAGGGTCGGCCGGGGAGCTGTTTTTT.

The chain combines TRBV6-5 with TRBJ1-2; TRBD1 aligns across 7 bases. The CDR3 extends over 14 amino acids. Germline assignment: CDR1 MNHEY and CDR2 SVGAGI. J gave up 8 bases and V 2 bases, and 8 bases lay outside the gene matches. The CDR3 nucleotides read TGTGCCAGCAGTTACAGGGAGACAGGGTTCGGCTACACCTTC. It is translated as CASSYRETGFGYTF.

CDR3 in DNA: TGTGCCAGCAGCTTAAGCGGAAAGAATGAGCAGTTCTTC. This gives the protein CASSLSGKNEQFF. The chain joins TRBV7-3 to TRBJ2-1; unclear D gene. With 1 base removed from V and 7 bases from J, the gap between germline ends came to 8 bases. Germline CDR1 is SGHTA and CDR2 is FQGTGA. The CDR3 contains 13 residues.

This clone was observed a single time. The chain is built from TRBV5-1 and TRBJ2-2, with TRBD1 matching over 9 bases. There are 17 residues in the CDR3. The V and J ends lost 4 bases and 7 bases, in that order; junction bases with no gene match: 14. CDR1 and CDR2 (germline): SGHRS, YFSETQ. The CDR3 DNA sequence: TGCGCCAGCAGCCCCGACAGCAGGGACAGGGTCATCGGGGAGCTGTTTTTT. It specifies CASSPDSRDRVIGELFF.

This clone was counted a single time. The rearrangement links TRBV5-1 to TRBJ2-5; 8 bases align to TRBD1. CDR1 SGHRS and CDR2 YFSETQ come from the germline V gene. Trimming removed 2 bases from V and 5 bases from J; junction bases left unmatched: 8. The CDR3 has 15 amino acids. CDR3 coding DNA: TGCGCCAGCAGCTTCGACAGGGGTAGGGTGGAGACCCAGTACTTC. This translates into CASSFDRGRVETQYF.

This clone has a single count. The rearrangement joins TRBV4-1 to TRBJ2-5; TRBD2 matches 8 bases. Germline V lookup: CDR1 MGHRA, CDR2 YSYEKL. After removal of 1 base from V and 4 bases from J, the junction contained 8 bases not matched to a gene. The CDR3 runs to 16 residues. The CDR3 DNA follows: TGCGCCAGCAGCCAAGGTGGTCGGGGGGGAGGAGAGACCCAGTACTTC. Amino acid sequence: CASSQGGRGGGETQYF.

The rearrangement links TRBV5-4 to TRBJ1-5; 10 bases match TRBD1. Unmatched junction bases numbered 6, after V lost 4 bases and J lost 5 bases. Germline assignment: CDR1 SGHNT and CDR2 YYREEE (reference sequence). This CDR3 has 15 residues. The CDR3 sequence is CASSKDRGLHQPQHF. The CDR3, as DNA: TGTGCCAGCAGCAAAGACAGGGGGCTGCATCAGCCCCAGCATTTT.